This passage covers 19 T cell receptor beta chains from one sample sequenced in a study of vaccination and CD4 T cells after COVID-19. These TCRs are of unknown antigen specificity. The treatment denotes: roughly 11-day PBMC culture with coronavirus spike peptide pools or control peptides (ViraFEST assay). Once obtained from cultured CD4+ T cells, the DNA was sequenced using the Oncomine TCR Beta short-read assay. Each CDR3 protein is one row after TCRdb ran MiXCR on the PCR reads. Here the sample spans approximately 15,000 distinct CDR3 sequences, roughly 66% being singletons. Input material: CD4+ T cells from blood, cultured in vitro. The receptors stem from a human donor who had recovered from COVID-19.

The CDR3 region is CACGKVGYTF. CDR3 nucleotide sequence: TGTGCCTGCGGGAAGGTTGGCTACACCTTC. The chain joins TRBV30 to TRBJ1-2; the D is unclear. The CDR3 sequence is 10 residues long. Germline-derived CDR1 and CDR2 are GTSNPN and SVGIG (reference sequence). V gave up 6 bases and J gave up 7 bases, with 9 bases separating them.

The chain uses TRBV11-2 and TRBJ2-1, with D maybe TRBD1 (6 bases). Germline assignment: CDR1 SGHAT and CDR2 FQNNGV. V was shortened by 0 bases and J by 9 bases, with 15 bases between the two germline ends. The CDR3 loop spans 15 amino acids. CDR3 sequence reads: CASSLEGARDTEQFF. The CDR3 coding sequence is TGTGCCAGCAGCTTAGAGGGGGCGAGAGATACTGAGCAGTTCTTC.

The V gene is TRBV7-9, the J gene TRBJ1-5; 9 nucleotides agree with TRBD1. With V trimmed by 5 bases and J by 6 bases, 5 bases remained unmatched. CDR1 is SEHNR, CDR2 FQNEAQ, per germline (reference sequence). This CDR3 comprises 14 residues. The CDR3 bases are TGTGCCAGCAGCCCGACAGGGGGAGGTCAGCCCCAGCATTTT. Protein product: CASSPTGGGQPQHF.

This sequence joins TRBV7-9 and TRBJ2-3; 7 bases agree with TRBD1. Germline loops: CDR1 SEHNR, CDR2 FQNEAQ (reference sequence). V lost 3 bases to trimming and J lost 3 bases; unmatched junction nucleotides: 3. The CDR3 loop spans 14 amino acids. CDR3 nucleotide sequence: TGTGCCAGCAGCTTTAAGGGACAGACAGATACGCAGTATTTT. It yields the protein CASSFKGQTDTQYF.

The chain links TRBV4-3 to TRBJ2-2; D is unresolved. In germline, CDR1 is LGHNA, CDR2 YSLEER. This CDR3 region has 14 residues. V dropped 0 bases and J dropped 2 bases, with 4 bases sitting between them. CDR3 sequence: CASSQDFNTGELFF. The CDR3 region has the DNA TGCGCCAGCAGCCAAGACTTCAACACCGGGGAGCTGTTTTTT.

The chain couples TRBV4-1 to TRBJ1-5; D is unresolved. Deletions cut 2 bases from V and 0 bases from J, with 8 bases between. This CDR3 is built from 15 residues. Germline V gene sequence: CDR1 MGHRA, CDR2 YSYEKL. CDR3 sequence: CASSQFGYSNQPQHF. The CDR3 nucleotides read TGCGCCAGCAGCCAATTTGGGTATAGCAATCAGCCCCAGCATTTT.

This chain connects TRBV14 to TRBJ2-2, with 8 nucleotides matching TRBD2. Germline V gene lookup returns CDR1 SGHDN and CDR2 FVKESK. V lost 0 bases, J lost 3 bases, and 6 bases stayed unmatched. The CDR3 contains 17 residues. DNA for the CDR3: TGTGCCAGCAGCCAAGACGAGCGGGAGCGGTACACCGGGGAGCTGTTTTTT. Encoded protein: CASSQDERERYTGELFF. Filled out from reference TRBV14 and TRBJ2-2, the complete variable domain reads EAGVTQFPSHSVIEKGQTVTLRCDPISGHDNLYWYRRVMGKEIKFLLHFVKESKQDESGMPNNRFLAERTGGTYSTLKVQPAELEDSGVYFCASSQDERERYTGELFFGEGSRLTVL.

The chain combines TRBV6-5 with TRBJ2-7; D tentatively reads TRBD1 or TRBD2 (5 bases each). The CDR3 is 16 residues long. The V end was cut by 4 bases, the J end by 5 bases, with 21 bases between. Germline V gives CDR1 MNHEY, CDR2 SVGAGI. The CDR3 coding sequence is TGTGCCAGCAGTTCCAACACGCGAAAAAGGGGACACGAGCAGTACTTC. Translated: CASSSNTRKRGHEQYF.

A few counts support this clonotype. The chain employs TRBV2 and TRBJ1-2, with 7 bases identical to TRBD1. The V gene end was trimmed by 4 bases and the J gene end by 2 bases; junction bases not matched to a gene: 1. The CDR3 is 13 amino acids. CDR1 and CDR2 (germline): SNHLY, FYNNEI. The CDR3: CASSAQGNYGYTF. DNA for the CDR3: TGTGCCAGCAGTGCACAGGGGAACTATGGCTACACCTTC.

V is TRBV11-1 and J is TRBJ1-1, with D possibly matching TRBD1 (6 bases). The CDR3 runs to 17 residues. Looked up from germline, CDR1 is SGHAT and CDR2 is FQDESV (reference sequence). V lost 3 bases to trimming and J lost 1 base, with 18 bases between them. The CDR3 loop reads CASSFVGTPMSNTEAFF. The CDR3 region has the DNA TGTGCCAGCAGCTTTGTCGGGACACCAATGTCGAACACTGAAGCTTTCTTT.

The V gene is TRBV7-3, the J gene TRBJ1-2, with 11 bases fitting TRBD1. CDR1 and CDR2 (germline): SGHTA, FQGTGA. V lost 5 bases and J lost 8; bases outside the gene matches: 10. This CDR3 is 15 amino acids long. The CDR3 DNA is TGTGCCAGCAGCCCTGGGACAGGGGGTTCGTGGGGCTACACCTTC. Encoded protein: CASSPGTGGSWGYTF.

The V gene is TRBV7-2, the J gene TRBJ1-1, with D uncertain. The CDR3 covers 13 residues. Germline V gene lookup returns CDR1 SGHTA and CDR2 FQGNSA. Trimming left V 2 bases short and J 1 base short, with 5 bases between. CDR3 region: CASSLQTNTEAFF. The CDR3 DNA sequence: TGTGCCAGCAGCTTACAGACGAACACTGAAGCTTTCTTT.

The gene calls are TRBV5-1 and TRBJ1-2; tentatively, D is TRBD1 (6 bases). CDR1 is SGHRS, CDR2 YFSETQ, per germline. The germline V and J ends were trimmed by 1 base and 2 bases, with 12 bases remaining between them. This CDR3 contains 15 residues. The CDR3 DNA sequence: TGCGCCAGCAGCTTGAGGCAGGGGACCAACTATGGCTACACCTTC. This translates into CASSLRQGTNYGYTF.

The chain employs TRBV10-3 and TRBJ2-1; D is perhaps TRBD2 (6 bases). CDR3 length: 13 amino acids. Germline V CDR1 and CDR2: ENHRY, SYGVKD. Trimming took 4 bases from V and 16 from J, leaving 20 bases between them. CDR3 nucleotides: TGTGCCATCAGTGTAGAGGACTATAGTAACTCTTTCTTC. Translating it yields CAISVEDYSNSFF.

The DNA for the CDR3 is TGCAGTGCTAGAAGGGATAGCAATCAGCCCCAGCATTTT. It codes for CSARRDSNQPQHF. The V gene is TRBV20-1, the J gene TRBJ1-5, with D unresolved. This CDR3 is 13 amino acids long. Germline CDR1 and CDR2: DFQATT and SNEGSKA (reference sequence). V was shortened by 2 bases and J by 0 bases, with 5 bases between the two germline ends.

The gene calls are TRBV6-1 and TRBJ2-5, with TRBD2 matching 8 bases. Unmatched junction bases numbered 5, after V lost 3 bases and J lost 5 bases. This CDR3 region has 14 residues. CDR1 is MNHNS, CDR2 SASEGT, per germline. Written as DNA, the CDR3 is TGTGCCAGCAGTGATCGGCCGGGGGGGGAGACCCAGTACTTC. This translates into CASSDRPGGETQYF.

This clonotype was found a few times. The chain couples TRBV30 to TRBJ1-6, with no clear D. The germline V gene encodes CDR1 GTSNPN and CDR2 SVGIG (reference sequence). The CDR3 spans 12 residues. V gave up 4 bases and J gave up 4 bases, with 5 bases separating them. CDR3 loop: CAWNAYNSPLHF. The CDR3 nucleotides read TGTGCCTGGAACGCGTATAATTCACCCCTCCACTTT.

The DNA for the CDR3 is TGTGCCAGCAGGGTCGGAGGGGACTTTTATGGCTACACCTTC. Amino acid sequence: CASRVGGDFYGYTF. This rearrangement joins TRBV6-1 to TRBJ1-2; D possibly corresponds to TRBD1 (5 bases). This CDR3 spans 14 amino acids. V was trimmed by 6 bases and J by 5 bases, leaving 16 bases between them. CDR1 MNHNS and CDR2 SASEGT come from the germline V gene.

The chain employs TRBV6-1 and TRBJ1-2, with D uncertain. The CDR3 covers 14 residues. Germline V gene sequence: CDR1 MNHNS, CDR2 SASEGT. Trimming removed 6 bases from V and 0 bases from J, with 11 bases in between. CDR3 loop: CASRPGSANYGYTF. The DNA for the CDR3 is TGTGCCAGCAGGCCAGGATCCGCTAACTATGGCTACACCTTC.